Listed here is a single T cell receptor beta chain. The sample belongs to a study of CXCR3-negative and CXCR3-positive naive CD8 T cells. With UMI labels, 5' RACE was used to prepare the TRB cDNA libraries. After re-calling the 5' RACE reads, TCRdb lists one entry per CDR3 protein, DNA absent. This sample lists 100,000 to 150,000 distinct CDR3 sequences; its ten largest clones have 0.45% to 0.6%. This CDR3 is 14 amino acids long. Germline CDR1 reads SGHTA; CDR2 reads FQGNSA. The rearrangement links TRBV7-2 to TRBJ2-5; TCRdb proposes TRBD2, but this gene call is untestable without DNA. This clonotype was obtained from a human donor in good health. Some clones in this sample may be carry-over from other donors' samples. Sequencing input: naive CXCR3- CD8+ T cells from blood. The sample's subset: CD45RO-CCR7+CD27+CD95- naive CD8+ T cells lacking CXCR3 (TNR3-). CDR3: CASSPGLDQETQYF.